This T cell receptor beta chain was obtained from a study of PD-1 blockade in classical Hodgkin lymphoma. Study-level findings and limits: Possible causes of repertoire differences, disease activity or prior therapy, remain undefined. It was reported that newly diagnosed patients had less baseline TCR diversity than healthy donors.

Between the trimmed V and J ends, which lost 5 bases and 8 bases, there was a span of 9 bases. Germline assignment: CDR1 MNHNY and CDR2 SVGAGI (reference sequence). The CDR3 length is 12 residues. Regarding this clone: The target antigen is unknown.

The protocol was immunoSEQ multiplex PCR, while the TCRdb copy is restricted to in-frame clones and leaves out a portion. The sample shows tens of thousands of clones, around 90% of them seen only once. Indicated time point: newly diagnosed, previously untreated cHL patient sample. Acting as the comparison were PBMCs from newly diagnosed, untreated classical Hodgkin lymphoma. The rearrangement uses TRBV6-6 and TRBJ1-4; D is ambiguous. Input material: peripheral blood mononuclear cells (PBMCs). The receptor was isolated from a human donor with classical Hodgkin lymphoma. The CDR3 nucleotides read TGTGCCAGCAGTCCCCGGGTGGAAAAACTGTTTTTT. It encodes CASSPRVEKLFF.